The clone carrying this TCR beta chain was seen only a few times. Gene names and germline match the mouse. The DNA ends 4 residues before the CDR3 does, and the rest of the CDR3 is filled in from the germline J gene. The sample has other DNA sequences that encode this CDR3 too. The data derive from a study of CD8+ T cells in alopecia areata. At the level of the study: Donors of skin were C3H/HeJ mice aged roughly 6-13 months with spontaneous alopecia, and recipients were approximately 6-11-week-old female C3H/HeJ mice.

The CDR3 has 13 residues. Trimming cost V 0 bases and J 2 bases, with 5 bases left between them. Germline V gene lookup returns CDR1 NSQYPW and CDR2 LRSPGD (reference sequence). Extraction of RNA preceded its reverse transcription into cDNA, which served as the sequencing template. Sequencing used immunoSEQ multiplex PCR; TCRdb keeps in-frame clones, though not all of them. The sample has approximately 280,000 clones, none seen only once. Pooled cutaneous lymph node cells were sorted using CD4, CD8alpha, NKG2D, NKG2ACE and other markers. This sequence originates from a C3H/HeJ mouse with alopecia areata. The strain's MHC type: H2-k. J is TRBJ2-7 and V is TRBV1; the D call may be TRBD1 or TRBD2 (5 bases each). The material sequenced was CD4+ T cells sorted from a lymph node. CDR3 amino acids: CTCSAEGAYEQYF. CDR3 DNA, as far as it was read: TGCACCTGCAGTGCAGAGGGGGCCTAT.